This T cell receptor (beta chain) is from a study of T cell repertoires in cytomegalovirus infection. Study-wide context: Alongside well-studied HLA-B-restricted CMV epitopes, recently identified HLA-C-restricted CMV epitopes were also used.

This clonotype was seen ten or more times. The antigen remains undetermined. The study, taken as a whole, reports: Clonotypes of TCR beta that were HLA-C-restricted and CMV-specific dominated the ex vivo response.

The length of the CDR3 is 15 residues. The ends were cut back, 6 bases at V and 1 base at J, with 13 bases in the middle. TCRdb re-called the reads with MiXCR, one entry per CDR3 protein. Among about 770,000 distinct CDR3 sequences listed, around 29% were seen once. The sequence came from a human donor in good health (CMV status not recorded). Some clones in this sample may be carry-over from other donors' samples. The sample was cultured CD8+ T cells from PBMCs, taken from culture after CMV antigen stimulation. This sequence joins TRBV12-3 or TRBV12-4 and TRBJ1-5; TRBD1 might be the D (5 bases). The DNA of the CDR3 is TGTGCCAGCAGGTTCGGGGGATCCAGCAATCAGCCCCAGCATTTT. Residues: CASRFGGSSNQPQHF.